What follows are 3 T cell receptor beta chains derived from one specimen sequenced in a study of tumor-infiltrating lymphocytes in primary liver carcinoma. From around 530 ng of total RNA, TCR beta-specific cDNA was reverse-transcribed using a constant-region primer. Slightly modified ARM-PCR, run as three nested multiplex PCR rounds, produced the TCR beta libraries. TRBV1-TRBV30 forward and Cbeta reverse primers drove the first two approximately 11-cycle rounds. TCRdb re-derived calls from the multiplex PCR reads in MiXCR, one entry per CDR3 protein. The sample consists of 110,000 or so distinct CDR3 sequences, around 83% of them appearing once. DNA and RNA were both co-extracted from around 20-30 mg of bulk tissue that had not been sorted. Sequencing input: liver tumor tissue from sampling region 3. Subset reported: tumor region T3, left-lateral pole. The receptors originated from a middle-aged man with primary liver carcinoma and hepatitis B virus infection.

Turning to this clonotype: An end of the junction differs from the germline gene, which may be a read error. This rearrangement joins TRBV11-1 to TRBJ2-7, with a possible D match to TRBD1 (5 bases). Germline V gene lookup returns CDR1 SGHAT and CDR2 FQDESV (reference sequence). The CDR3 covers 13 residues. The CDR3 is CGSRAKRSYERYF. CDR3 in DNA: TGTGGCAGCAGGGCGAAGCGATCCTACGAGCGGTACTTC.

Notes on this clonotype: One end of the junction fails to match germline, which may point to a read error. The chain links TRBV11-2 to TRBJ2-1; 8 positions agree with TRBD2. Per the germline V gene, CDR1 is SGHAT and CDR2 is FQNNGV. The CDR3 covers 17 residues. The CDR3, as DNA: TGTGCCAGCAGCTTAGATAGTGGCGGGAGGTTCTACAATGAACAGTCCTTC. This translates into CASSLDSGGRFYNEQSF.

Notes on this clonotype: The junction departs from germline at one end; a sequencing error may be responsible. The rearrangement uses TRBV7-9 and TRBJ2-7; D might be TRBD2 (5 bases). The CDR3 consists of 15 residues. The germline CDR1 and CDR2 sequences are SEHNR and FQNEAQ (reference sequence). This CDR3 reads CDSSLAGGSTYEQYF. CDR3 sequence (DNA): TGTGACAGCAGCTTAGCAGGCGGGTCAACCTACGAGCAGTACTTC.